Listed here are 15 T cell receptor beta chains from one sample, sequenced in a study of shared clonotypes between healthy human individuals. Only in-frame clones appear in the TCRdb table, and some are missing; sequencing was by immunoSEQ multiplex PCR. The table lists approximately 1.4 million clones, approximately 98% of them singletons, with 0.4% to 0.55% in the top ten. Sequenced sample: naive CD4+ T cells sorted from blood. The subset was: CD45RA+ positively selected. The source of these receptors is a man aged 25-45 years in good health.

This chain uses TRBV30 with TRBJ2-2; weak D call: TRBD1 (5 bases). The CDR3 is 13 amino acids. Per the germline V gene, CDR1 is GTSNPN and CDR2 is SVGIG (reference sequence). V was trimmed by 4 bases and J by 7 bases, leaving 13 bases between them. CDR3 DNA: TGTGCCTGGACTCTAAGGGGCTTCGGGGAGCTGTTTTTT. It encodes CAWTLRGFGELFF.

This clone has only one observation. The J gene is TRBJ1-1, the V gene TRBV2; 8 nucleotides line up with TRBD1. The germline V gene encodes CDR1 SNHLY and CDR2 FYNNEI. The CDR3 loop spans 14 amino acids. Germline trimming cut 7 bases from V and 3 bases from J; bases unmatched to any gene: 7. The CDR3 spells CASTWTGLDTEAFF. The CDR3 nucleotides are TGTGCCAGCACATGGACAGGGTTGGACACTGAAGCTTTCTTT.

The V call is TRBV5-6, the J call TRBJ2-3, with TRBD2 matching 7 bases. V was pared by 4 bases and J by 2 bases, with 4 bases of the junction left unmatched. CDR1 and CDR2 from the germline V gene are SGHDT and YYEEEE. The CDR3 covers 14 residues. CDR3 region: CASSPGTITDTQYF. The CDR3 bases are TGTGCCAGCAGCCCAGGGACTATCACAGATACGCAGTATTTT.

The chain carries TRBV5-4 and TRBJ2-1, with TRBD2 as a possible D gene (5 bases). The germline CDR1 and CDR2 sequences are SGHNT and YYREEE (reference sequence). V was shortened by 1 base and J by 4 bases, with 6 bases between the two germline ends. The CDR3 sequence is 13 residues long. The DNA for the CDR3 is TGTGCCAGCAGCTTGTCGGGGTACAATGAGCAGTTCTTC. This gives the protein CASSLSGYNEQFF.

The rearrangement joins TRBV28 to TRBJ1-5, with TRBD1 identical over 12 bases. The germline CDR1 and CDR2 sequences are MDHEN and SYDVKM. The trim removed 6 bases at V and 3 bases at J, leaving 6 bases unmatched. CDR3 length: 16 amino acids. The CDR3 region is CASSRGTGGFNQPQHF. CDR3 DNA: TGTGCCAGCAGCCGCGGGACAGGGGGCTTCAATCAGCCCCAGCATTTT.

The gene calls are TRBV14 and TRBJ2-1; 11 positions match TRBD2. Per germline, CDR1 SGHDN and CDR2 FVKESK. The V segment lost 0 bases and the J segment 7 bases; nucleotides outside the gene matches: 5. This CDR3 has 16 amino acids. The CDR3: CASSQDALAGGNEQFF. The CDR3 DNA reads TGTGCCAGCAGCCAAGATGCGCTAGCGGGAGGTAATGAGCAGTTCTTC. Together with reference TRBV14 and TRBJ2-1, the CDR3 gives the full variable domain: EAGVTQFPSHSVIEKGQTVTLRCDPISGHDNLYWYRRVMGKEIKFLLHFVKESKQDESGMPNNRFLAERTGGTYSTLKVQPAELEDSGVYFCASSQDALAGGNEQFFGPGTRLTVL.

The V gene is TRBV9, the J gene TRBJ2-2; D is perhaps TRBD2 (5 bases). The ends were cut back, 0 bases at V and 6 bases at J, with 27 bases in the middle. CDR1 is SGDLS, CDR2 YYNGEE, per germline. The CDR3 runs to 20 residues. CDR3 sequence: CASSVESAWEPTRPPGELFF. The CDR3 region has the DNA TGTGCCAGCAGCGTAGAGTCCGCCTGGGAGCCAACTAGGCCCCCCGGGGAGCTGTTTTTT.

This clone has only one observation. The CDR3 bases are TGCGCCAGCAGTGTGGGGACTACCCCTAACAATGAGCAGTTCTTC. This translates into CASSVGTTPNNEQFF. The chain links TRBV10-1 to TRBJ2-1; 7 bases match TRBD2. Germline V gene lookup returns CDR1 WNHNN and CDR2 SYGVQD (reference sequence). The V and J ends lost 4 bases and 5 bases, in that order; junction bases with no gene match: 8. The CDR3 has 15 amino acids.

The V gene is TRBV9, the J gene TRBJ1-5; a possible D gene is TRBD1 (5 bases). The V gene lost 3 bases and the J gene lost 2 bases, with 15 bases spanning the gap. Germline-derived CDR1 and CDR2 are SGDLS and YYNGEE. This CDR3 region has 16 residues. CDR3 residues: CASSAGATSGNQPQHF. CDR3 in DNA: TGTGCCAGCAGCGCCGGGGCCACATCGGGCAATCAGCCCCAGCATTTT.

V is TRBV5-5 and J is TRBJ2-7; either TRBD1 or TRBD2 may fit D (5 bases each). The length of the CDR3 is 14 residues. V dropped 1 base and J dropped 5 bases, with 13 bases sitting between them. CDR1 is SGHKS, CDR2 YYEKEE, per germline (reference sequence). CDR3 region: CASSLLQGVNEQYF. The CDR3 nucleotides read TGTGCCAGCAGCTTGCTGCAGGGAGTAAACGAGCAGTACTTC. Combining the CDR3 with reference TRBV5-5 and TRBJ2-7 gives the whole variable domain DAGVTQSPTHLIKTRGQQVTLRCSPISGHKSVSWYQQVLGQGPQFIFQYYEKEERGRGNFPDRFSARQFPNYSSELNVNALLLGDSALYLCASSLLQGVNEQYFGPGTRLTVT.

Here the CDR3 DNA reads TGTGCCAGCAGCTCCACAGGGTATGAGCAGTTCTTC. The encoded protein is CASSSTGYEQFF. The chain is built from TRBV11-3 and TRBJ2-1; the D gene is possibly TRBD1 (6 bases). CDR1 is SGHNT and CDR2 is YENEEA in the germline V gene. The CDR3 loop spans 12 amino acids. V was pared by 4 bases and J by 8 bases, with 9 bases between. Drawing the rest from reference TRBV11-3 and TRBJ2-1, the complete variable domain is EAGVVQSPRYKIIEKKQPVAFWCNPISGHNTLYWYLQNLGQGPELLIRYENEEAVDDSQLPKDRFSAERLKGVDSTLKIQPAELGDSAVYLCASSSTGYEQFFGPGTRLTVL.

This chain links TRBV6-9 with TRBJ1-3, with 10 positions matching TRBD1. The length of the CDR3 is 18 residues. V shed 7 bases and J 8 bases; nucleotides not matched to a gene: 20. CDR1 is MNHGY and CDR2 is SVAAGI in the germline V gene. DNA for the CDR3: TGTGCCAGCACCACCTTTGAGGGACAGGGGACCAATCAACACACCATATATTTT. This codes for CASTTFEGQGTNQHTIYF.

This clone was counted a single time. The rearrangement joins TRBV10-2 to TRBJ1-4, with D unresolved. Germline V gene data show CDR1 as WSHSY and CDR2 as SAAADI. The CDR3 has 13 amino acids. The V end lost 9 bases, the J end lost 0 bases, and 8 bases lay between the germline ends. DNA for the CDR3: TGCGCCAGTAGACCCGCAACTAATGAAAAACTGTTTTTT. Amino acid sequence: CASRPATNEKLFF.

A word on this clone: This could be a read error, since a much larger clone is one nucleotide away. V is TRBV2 and J is TRBJ2-7, with D unresolved. The CDR3 contains 12 residues. Trimming shortened V by 4 bases and J by 3 bases, and 7 bases separated the two germline ends. Germline-derived CDR1 and CDR2 are SNHLY and FYNNEI. CDR3 loop: CASSGADYEQYF. In DNA form, the CDR3 reads TGTGCCAGCAGTGGGGCAGACTACGAGCAGTACTTC.

The chain couples TRBV19 to TRBJ2-3; 11 bases agree with TRBD2. The CDR3 runs 17 residues. The trim removed 7 bases at V and 3 bases at J, leaving 12 bases unmatched. Germline V CDR1 and CDR2: LNHDA, SQIVND (reference sequence). CDR3 amino acids: CASKRGLAGGKTDTQYF. The CDR3 DNA reads TGTGCCAGTAAAAGGGGCCTAGCGGGAGGAAAGACAGATACGCAGTATTTT.